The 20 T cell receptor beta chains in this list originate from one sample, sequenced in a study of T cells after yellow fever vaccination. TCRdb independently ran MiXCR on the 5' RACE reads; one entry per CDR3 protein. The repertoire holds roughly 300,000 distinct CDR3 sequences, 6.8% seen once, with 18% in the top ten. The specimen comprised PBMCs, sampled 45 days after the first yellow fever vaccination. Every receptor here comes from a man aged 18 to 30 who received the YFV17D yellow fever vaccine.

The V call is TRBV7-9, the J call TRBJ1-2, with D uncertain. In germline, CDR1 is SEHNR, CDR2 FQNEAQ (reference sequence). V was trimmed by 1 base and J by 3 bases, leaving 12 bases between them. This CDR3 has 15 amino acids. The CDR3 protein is CASSLGAGSDYGYTF. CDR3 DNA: TGTGCCAGCAGCTTAGGGGCAGGATCTGACTATGGCTACACCTTC.

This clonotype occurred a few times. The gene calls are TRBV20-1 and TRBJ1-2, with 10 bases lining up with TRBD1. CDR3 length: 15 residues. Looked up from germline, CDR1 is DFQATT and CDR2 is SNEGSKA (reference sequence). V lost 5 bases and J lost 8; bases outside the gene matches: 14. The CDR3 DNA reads TGCAGTGCTCCTCCCTCCGGACAGGGGGATGACGGCTACACCTTC. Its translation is CSAPPSGQGDDGYTF.

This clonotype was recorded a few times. This chain's CDR3 is CASSRTQDLEQYF. The CDR3 bases are TGTGCCAGCAGTCGGACCCAGGATCTCGAGCAGTACTTC. The chain couples TRBV12-3 or TRBV12-4 to TRBJ2-7; D is unclear. The V gene lost 5 bases and the J gene lost 6 bases, with 14 bases spanning the gap. The length of the CDR3 is 13 residues.

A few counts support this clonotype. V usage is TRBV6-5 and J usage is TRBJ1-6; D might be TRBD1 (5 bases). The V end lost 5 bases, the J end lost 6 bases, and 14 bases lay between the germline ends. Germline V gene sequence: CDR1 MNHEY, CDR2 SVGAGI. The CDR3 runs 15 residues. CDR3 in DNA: TGTGCCAGCAGTCAGCCAGGGTTTCCTAATTCACCCCTCCACTTT. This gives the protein CASSQPGFPNSPLHF.

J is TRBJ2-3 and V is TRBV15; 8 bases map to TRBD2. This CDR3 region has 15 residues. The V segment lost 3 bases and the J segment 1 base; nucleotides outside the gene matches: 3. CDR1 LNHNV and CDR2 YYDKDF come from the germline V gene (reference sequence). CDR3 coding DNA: TGTGCCACCAGCAGGAAAGCGGGGGGCACAGATACGCAGTATTTT. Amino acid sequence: CATSRKAGGTDTQYF.

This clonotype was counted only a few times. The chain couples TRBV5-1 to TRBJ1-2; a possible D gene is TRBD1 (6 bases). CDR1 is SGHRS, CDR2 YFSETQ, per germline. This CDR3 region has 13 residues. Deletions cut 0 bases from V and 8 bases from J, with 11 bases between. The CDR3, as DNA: TGCGCCAGCAGCTTGGGGACAGAAGAAGGCTACACCTTC. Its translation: CASSLGTEEGYTF.

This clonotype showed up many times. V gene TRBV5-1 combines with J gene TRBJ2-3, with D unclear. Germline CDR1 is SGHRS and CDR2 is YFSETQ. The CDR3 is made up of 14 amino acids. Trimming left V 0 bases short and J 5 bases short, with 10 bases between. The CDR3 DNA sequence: TGCGCCAGCAGCTTGGTCCAGGCCGGAGATACGCAGTATTTT. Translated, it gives CASSLVQAGDTQYF.

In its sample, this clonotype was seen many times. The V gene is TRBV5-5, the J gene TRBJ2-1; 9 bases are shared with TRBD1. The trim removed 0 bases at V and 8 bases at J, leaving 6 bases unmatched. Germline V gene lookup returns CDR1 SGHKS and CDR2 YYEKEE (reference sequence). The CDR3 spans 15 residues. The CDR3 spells CASSLGGTGYYEQFF. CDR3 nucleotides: TGTGCCAGCAGCTTGGGGGGGACAGGGTACTATGAGCAGTTCTTC. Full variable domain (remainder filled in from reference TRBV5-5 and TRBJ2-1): DAGVTQSPTHLIKTRGQQVTLRCSPISGHKSVSWYQQVLGQGPQFIFQYYEKEERGRGNFPDRFSARQFPNYSSELNVNALLLGDSALYLCASSLGGTGYYEQFFGPGTRLTVL.

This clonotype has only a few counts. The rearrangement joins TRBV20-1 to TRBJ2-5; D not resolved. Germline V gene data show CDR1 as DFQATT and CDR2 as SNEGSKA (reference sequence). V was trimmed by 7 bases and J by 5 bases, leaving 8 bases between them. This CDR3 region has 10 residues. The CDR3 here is CSVSEETQYF. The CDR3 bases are TGCAGTGTATCCGAGGAGACCCAGTACTTC.

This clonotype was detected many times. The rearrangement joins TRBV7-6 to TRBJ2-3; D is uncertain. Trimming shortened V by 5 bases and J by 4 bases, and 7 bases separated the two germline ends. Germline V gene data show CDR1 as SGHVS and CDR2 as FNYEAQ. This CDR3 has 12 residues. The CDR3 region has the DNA TGTGCCAGCAGCCAGTCCCCAGATACGCAGTATTTT. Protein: CASSQSPDTQYF.

The CDR3 DNA is TGTGCCAGCAGTTTCGACAGATACTATGGCTACACCTTC. Protein: CASSFDRYYGYTF. The gene calls are TRBV12-3 or TRBV12-4 and TRBJ1-2, with a possible D match to TRBD1 (5 bases). Trimming stripped 3 bases from V and 3 bases from J, with 8 bases between. The CDR3 consists of 13 residues.

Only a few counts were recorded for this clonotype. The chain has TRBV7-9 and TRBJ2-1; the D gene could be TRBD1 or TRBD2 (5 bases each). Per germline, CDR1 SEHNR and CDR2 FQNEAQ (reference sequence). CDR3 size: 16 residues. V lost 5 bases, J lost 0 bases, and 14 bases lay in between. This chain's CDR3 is CASSPGTRSSYNEQFF. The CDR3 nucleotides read TGTGCCAGCAGCCCTGGGACCCGGAGCTCCTACAATGAGCAGTTCTTC.

CDR3 in DNA: TGTGCCAGCAGCTTAATCCCCGGGGTAGCGGAGTCCTACAATGAGCAGTTCTTC. Residues: CASSLIPGVAESYNEQFF. The rearrangement joins TRBV7-3 to TRBJ2-1, with D possibly matching TRBD2 (6 bases). V lost 1 base and J lost 1, with 17 bases in between. The germline V gene has CDR1 SGHTA and CDR2 FQGTGA. This CDR3 is built from 18 residues.

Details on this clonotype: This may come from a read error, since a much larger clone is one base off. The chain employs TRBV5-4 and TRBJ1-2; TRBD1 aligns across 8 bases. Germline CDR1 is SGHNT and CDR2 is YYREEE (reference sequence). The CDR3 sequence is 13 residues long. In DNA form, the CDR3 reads TGTGGCAGCAGCTGGGACAGGCTAGGCGGCTACACCTTC. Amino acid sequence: CGSSWDRLGGYTF.

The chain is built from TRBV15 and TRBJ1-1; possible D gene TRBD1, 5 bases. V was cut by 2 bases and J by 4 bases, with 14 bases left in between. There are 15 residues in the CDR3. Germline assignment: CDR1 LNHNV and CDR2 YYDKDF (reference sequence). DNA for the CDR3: TGTGCCACCAGCAGATTCCGGGGGGAGGCCACTGAAGCTTTCTTT. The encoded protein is CATSRFRGEATEAFF.

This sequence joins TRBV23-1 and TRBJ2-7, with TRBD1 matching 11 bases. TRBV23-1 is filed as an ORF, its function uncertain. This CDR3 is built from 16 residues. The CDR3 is CANRDRGNLRSYEQYF. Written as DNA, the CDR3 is TGCGCTAACCGGGACAGGGGGAATCTAAGGTCCTACGAGCAGTACTTC.

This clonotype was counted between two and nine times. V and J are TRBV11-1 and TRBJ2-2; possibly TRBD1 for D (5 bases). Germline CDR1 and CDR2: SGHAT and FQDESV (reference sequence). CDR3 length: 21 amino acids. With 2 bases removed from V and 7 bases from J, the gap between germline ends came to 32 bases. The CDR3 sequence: CASSLSRPSIGAYLWNGELFF. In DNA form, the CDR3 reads TGTGCCAGCAGCTTAAGCAGGCCCTCTATTGGGGCTTACCTTTGGAACGGGGAGCTGTTTTTT.

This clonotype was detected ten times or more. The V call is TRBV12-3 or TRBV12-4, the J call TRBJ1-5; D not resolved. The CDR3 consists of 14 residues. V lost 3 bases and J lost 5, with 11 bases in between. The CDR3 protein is CASSFAGPHQPQHF. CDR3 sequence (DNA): TGTGCCAGCAGTTTTGCCGGCCCCCATCAGCCCCAGCATTTT.

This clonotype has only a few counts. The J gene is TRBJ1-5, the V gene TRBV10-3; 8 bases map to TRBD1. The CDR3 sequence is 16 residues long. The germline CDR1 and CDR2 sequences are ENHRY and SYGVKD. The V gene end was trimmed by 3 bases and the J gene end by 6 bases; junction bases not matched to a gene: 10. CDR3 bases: TGTGCCATCAGTGACCCCGACAGGGGTGAGGGTCAGCCCCAGCATTTT. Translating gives CAISDPDRGEGQPQHF.

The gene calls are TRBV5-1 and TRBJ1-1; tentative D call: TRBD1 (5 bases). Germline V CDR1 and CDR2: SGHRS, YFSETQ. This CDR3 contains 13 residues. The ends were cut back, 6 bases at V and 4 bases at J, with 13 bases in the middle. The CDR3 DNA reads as TGCGCCAGCATGGAGGGCCAGGGCACTGAAGCTTTCTTT. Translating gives CASMEGQGTEAFF.